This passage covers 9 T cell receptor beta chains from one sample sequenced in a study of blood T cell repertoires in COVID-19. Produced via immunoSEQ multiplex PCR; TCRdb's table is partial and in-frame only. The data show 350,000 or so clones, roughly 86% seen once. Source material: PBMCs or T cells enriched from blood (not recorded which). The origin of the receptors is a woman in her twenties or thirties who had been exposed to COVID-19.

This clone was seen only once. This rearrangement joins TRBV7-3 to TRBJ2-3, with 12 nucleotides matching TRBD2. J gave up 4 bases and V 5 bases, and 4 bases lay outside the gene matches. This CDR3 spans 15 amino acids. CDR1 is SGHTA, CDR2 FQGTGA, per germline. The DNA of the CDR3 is TGTGCCAGCAGCCCGACTAGCGGGAGAGCAGATACGCAGTATTTT. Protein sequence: CASSPTSGRADTQYF.

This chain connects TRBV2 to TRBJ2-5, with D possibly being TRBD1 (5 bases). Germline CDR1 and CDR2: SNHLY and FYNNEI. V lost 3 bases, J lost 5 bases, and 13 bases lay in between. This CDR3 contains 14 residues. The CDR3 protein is CASSEGRVWETQYF. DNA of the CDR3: TGTGCCAGCAGTGAGGGCAGGGTTTGGGAGACCCAGTACTTC.

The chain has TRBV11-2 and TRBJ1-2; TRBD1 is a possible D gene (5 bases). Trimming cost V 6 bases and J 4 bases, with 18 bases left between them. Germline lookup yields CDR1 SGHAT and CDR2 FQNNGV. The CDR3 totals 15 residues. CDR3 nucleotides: TGTGCCAGCAGTCTGCTGGGGGGAGGGCGCTATGGCTACACCTTC. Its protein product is CASSLLGGGRYGYTF.

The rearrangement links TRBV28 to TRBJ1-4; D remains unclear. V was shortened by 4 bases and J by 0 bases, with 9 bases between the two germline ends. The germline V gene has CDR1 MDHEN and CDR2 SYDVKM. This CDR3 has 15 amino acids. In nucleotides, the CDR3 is TGTGCCAGCAGTTCAATAAGAGCAACTAATGAAAAACTGTTTTTT. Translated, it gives CASSSIRATNEKLFF. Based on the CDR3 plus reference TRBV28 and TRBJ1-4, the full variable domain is DVKVTQSSRYLVKRTGEKVFLECVQDMDHENMFWYRQDPGLGLRLIYFSYDVKMKEKGDIPEGYSVSREKKERFSLILESASTNQTSMYLCASSSIRATNEKLFFGSGTQLSVL.

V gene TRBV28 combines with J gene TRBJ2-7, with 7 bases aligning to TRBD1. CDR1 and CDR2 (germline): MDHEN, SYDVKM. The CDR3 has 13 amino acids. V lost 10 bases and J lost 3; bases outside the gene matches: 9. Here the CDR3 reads CATRSGGGYEQYF. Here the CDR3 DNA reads TGTGCCACACGATCAGGGGGTGGCTACGAGCAGTACTTC.

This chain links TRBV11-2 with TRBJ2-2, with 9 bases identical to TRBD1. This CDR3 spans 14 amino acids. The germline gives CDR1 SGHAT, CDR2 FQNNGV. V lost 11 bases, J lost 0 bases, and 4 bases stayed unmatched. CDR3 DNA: TGTGCCGGACAGGGGCAGACGAACACCGGGGAGCTGTTTTTT. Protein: CAGQGQTNTGELFF.

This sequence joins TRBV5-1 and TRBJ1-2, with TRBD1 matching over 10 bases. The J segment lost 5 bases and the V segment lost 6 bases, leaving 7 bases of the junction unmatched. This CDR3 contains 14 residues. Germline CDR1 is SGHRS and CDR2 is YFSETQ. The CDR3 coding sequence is TGCGCCAGCACCCGACAGGGGGCCCTTTATGGCTACACCTTC. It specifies CASTRQGALYGYTF.

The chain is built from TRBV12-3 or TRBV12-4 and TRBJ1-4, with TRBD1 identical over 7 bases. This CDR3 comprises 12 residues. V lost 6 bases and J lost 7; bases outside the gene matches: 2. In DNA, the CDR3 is TGTGCCAGCAGGGGACAGCTTGAAAAACTGTTTTTT. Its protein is CASRGQLEKLFF.

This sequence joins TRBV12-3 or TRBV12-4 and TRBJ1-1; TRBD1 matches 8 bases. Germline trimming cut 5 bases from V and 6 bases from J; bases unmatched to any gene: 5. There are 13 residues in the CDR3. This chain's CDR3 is CASSPQQGAEAFF. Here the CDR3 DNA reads TGTGCCAGCAGTCCCCAACAGGGGGCTGAAGCTTTCTTT.